The clone carrying this T cell receptor (beta chain) was observed a handful of times. The target antigen is unknown. Assay: immunoSEQ multiplex PCR; the TCRdb copy retains only in-frame clones and omits some. The table lists 84,000 or so clones, 80% to 95% of them singletons. The CDR3 is 12 residues long. V trimming: 4 bases; J trimming: 4 bases; junction bases outside the gene matches: 1. The germline V gene encodes CDR1 SEHNR and CDR2 FQNEAQ (reference sequence). The sample originates from a study of PD-1 blockade in classical Hodgkin lymphoma. Every patient experienced relapse after autologous stem cell transplantation, and brentuximab vedotin exposure varied. General study results and limits: Baseline diversity in complete responders resembled that of newly diagnosed patients.

This sequence joins TRBV7-9 and TRBJ2-7, with 7 bases aligning to TRBD2. The starting material was peripheral blood mononuclear cells (PBMCs), obtained before the second cycle of nivolumab. The TCR comes from a human donor with classical Hodgkin lymphoma. The CDR3 spells CASSYGGYEQYF. The CDR3 DNA reads as TGTGCCAGCAGCTACGGGGGGTACGAGCAGTACTTC.